These T cell receptor beta chains were read from a single sample in a study of spatial heterogeneity in lung cancer. TCRdb passed the 5' RACE reads through MiXCR, listing each CDR3 protein once. The sample contains about 3,400 distinct CDR3 sequences, about 5.4% of which appear only once. Material: lung tumor tissue, obtained at surgery. Receptors originate from a female donor with early-stage non-small cell lung cancer. Each CDR3 is given with its conserved first and last residue. Each record gives: CDR3 length, clone size, J gene, V gene, D gene, CDR3 protein, CDR3 DNA. A D gene is named only where the DNA matches it firmly. Expanded clones get a size class; other rows say once, few or many, or leave the size out.

>14|medium-sized|TRBJ2-1|TRBV6-2/TRBV6-3|NA
CASSYLGSYNEQFF
TGTGCCAGCAGTTACTTGGGGTCCTACAATGAGCAGTTCTTC
>15|medium-sized|TRBJ2-1|TRBV19|NA
CASSSSASAYNEQFF
TGTGCCAGTAGTAGTTCGGCCTCTGCATACAATGAGCAGTTCTTC
>15|medium-sized|TRBJ2-2|TRBV7-3|TRBD1
CASSFGQGGAGELFF
TGTGCCAGCAGCTTCGGACAGGGCGGCGCCGGGGAGCTGTTTTTT
>14|medium-sized|TRBJ1-3|TRBV12-3/TRBV12-4|NA
CASSFGTSGNTIYF
TGTGCCAGCAGTTTCGGGACCTCTGGAAACACCATATATTTT
>15|medium-sized|TRBJ1-5|TRBV30|TRBD1
CAWSMGQVDNQPQHF
TGTGCCTGGAGTATGGGACAGGTAGACAATCAGCCCCAGCATTTT
>15|many|TRBJ2-3|TRBV6-6|TRBD2
CASSYAGVSTDTQYF
TGTGCCAGCAGTTACGCGGGAGTGAGTACAGATACGCAGTATTTT
>15|medium-sized|TRBJ1-5|TRBV5-5|TRBD1
CASSLVPGGDQPQHF
TGTGCCAGCAGCTTGGTGCCAGGGGGCGATCAGCCCCAGCATTTT
>13|medium-sized|TRBJ2-3|TRBV6-5|NA
CASSYLGTDTQYF
TGTGCCAGCAGTTACTTGGGCACAGATACGCAGTATTTT
>15|medium-sized|TRBJ2-6|TRBV11-2|NA
CASSLGGNGANVLTF
TGTGCCAGCAGCTTAGGAGGGAATGGGGCCAACGTCCTGACTTTC
>16|large|TRBJ2-7|TRBV28|TRBD1
CASSYRTGGLPYEQYF
TGTGCCAGCAGTTACCGGACAGGGGGCCTACCCTACGAGCAGTACTTC
>13|many|TRBJ1-2|TRBV2|NA
CASSIQGGYGYTF
TGTGCCAGCAGCATACAGGGAGGGTATGGCTACACCTTC
>15|medium-sized|TRBJ2-7|TRBV7-2|NA
CASSLAHSSPYEQYF
TGTGCCAGCAGCTTAGCGCATTCGAGTCCCTACGAGCAGTACTTC
>17|medium-sized|TRBJ2-3|TRBV11-3|TRBD2
CASSKAELAGGGNTQYF
TGTGCCAGCAGCAAAGCCGAACTAGCGGGAGGTGGAAATACGCAGTATTTT
>13|few|TRBJ2-1|TRBV5-1|TRBD1
CASRAGQGNEQFF
TGCGCCAGCAGAGCGGGACAGGGCAATGAGCAGTTCTTC
>16|medium-sized|TRBJ2-3|TRBV7-2|TRBD1
CASSLDTYRGSDTQYF
TGTGCCAGCAGCTTAGATACGTACAGGGGTTCGGATACGCAGTATTTT
>16|medium-sized|TRBJ1-5|TRBV28|NA
CASSLYGQYSNQPQHF
TGTGCCAGCAGTTTATACGGACAGTATAGCAATCAGCCCCAGCATTTT
>16|many|TRBJ1-5|TRBV5-6|NA
CASSYFSGRRNQPQHF
TGTGCCAGCAGTTATTTCTCGGGACGGCGCAATCAGCCCCAGCATTTT
>15|medium-sized|TRBJ1-4|TRBV4-1|TRBD1
CASSQLPGQAGKLFF
TGCGCCAGCAGCCAACTTCCGGGACAGGCCGGAAAACTGTTTTTT
>15|medium-sized|TRBJ2-2|TRBV7-9|NA
CASSLELAATGELFF
TGTGCCAGCAGCTTGGAACTAGCCGCCACCGGGGAGCTGTTTTTT
>14|medium-sized|TRBJ2-1|TRBV12-3/TRBV12-4|TRBD2
CASSGTSGFNEQFF
TGTGCCAGCAGTGGGACTAGCGGGTTCAATGAGCAGTTCTTC
>14|many|TRBJ2-7|TRBV28|TRBD1
CASSPYRGVSEQYF
TGTGCCAGCAGTCCCTACAGGGGGGTGAGCGAGCAGTACTTC
>16|medium-sized|TRBJ2-6|TRBV6-5|NA
CATRDILNSGANVLTF
TGTGCCACACGGGACATCCTCAACTCTGGGGCCAACGTCCTGACTTTC
>14|medium-sized|TRBJ1-1|TRBV7-8|NA
CASSFGQKNTEAFF
TGTGCCAGCAGCTTCGGACAGAAGAACACTGAAGCTTTCTTT
>16|medium-sized|TRBJ2-3|TRBV5-4|TRBD1
CASSQQGQGNADTQYF
TGTGCCAGCAGCCAGCAGGGACAGGGTAACGCAGATACGCAGTATTTT
>15|medium-sized|TRBJ2-2|TRBV11-2|TRBD2
CASSIAGVGTGELFF
TGTGCCAGCAGTATTGCGGGAGTTGGAACCGGGGAGCTGTTTTTT
>16|medium-sized|TRBJ2-1|TRBV5-1|TRBD2
CASKGTSGSSYNEQFF
TGCGCCAGCAAGGGGACTAGCGGAAGCTCCTACAATGAGCAGTTCTTC
>14|few|TRBJ2-7|TRBV5-5|TRBD1
CASSLDRGPYEQYF
TGTGCCAGCAGCTTGGACAGGGGGCCGTACGAGCAGTACTTC
>18|medium-sized|TRBJ1-5|TRBV20-1|TRBD1
CSASRETGGLLANQPQHF
TGCAGTGCTAGTCGCGAGACAGGGGGCCTCTTAGCAAATCAGCCCCAGCATTTT
>15|many|TRBJ2-7|TRBV9|NA
CASSVGLPLSYEQYF
TGTGCCAGCAGCGTAGGTCTACCACTAAGCTACGAGCAGTACTTC
>15|medium-sized|TRBJ1-1|TRBV28|NA
CASSLLTVPNTEAFF
TGTGCCAGCAGTTTGCTTACGGTCCCGAACACTGAAGCTTTCTTT
>16|many|TRBJ1-1|TRBV12-3/TRBV12-4|NA
CASSFAFPIENTEAFF
TGTGCCAGCAGTTTCGCGTTCCCTATCGAAAACACTGAAGCTTTCTTT
>15|medium-sized|TRBJ2-7|TRBV3-1|TRBD1
CASSQEGTGGYEQYF
TGTGCCAGCAGCCAAGAGGGGACAGGGGGCTACGAGCAGTACTTC
>14|NA|TRBJ2-5|TRBV18|NA
CASSPQREGETQYF
TGTGCCAGCTCACCACAAAGAGAAGGAGAGACCCAGTACTTC
>14|medium-sized|TRBJ2-5|TRBV12-3/TRBV12-4|NA
CASSVPGTQETQYF
TGTGCCAGCAGTGTACCGGGAACCCAAGAGACCCAGTACTTC
>13|medium-sized|TRBJ1-1|TRBV2|TRBD1
CASSEALTGQAFF
TGTGCCAGCAGTGAAGCCTTGACAGGGCAGGCTTTCTTT
>18|NA|TRBJ2-1|TRBV4-2|TRBD1
CASSQGRGKLNFNNEQFF
TGTGCCAGCAGCCAGGGCAGGGGGAAACTAAATTTTAACAATGAGCAGTTCTTC
>13|medium-sized|TRBJ1-1|TRBV27|NA
CASNPLRGPEAFF
TGTGCCAGCAATCCTCTCCGGGGCCCTGAAGCTTTCTTT
>12|medium-sized|TRBJ1-2|TRBV14|NA
CASSPGPGGYTF
TGTGCCAGCAGCCCCGGGCCGGGCGGCTACACCTTC
>16|medium-sized|TRBJ1-5|TRBV4-2|NA
CASSQETRLDNQPQHF
TGTGCCAGCAGCCAAGAAACTCGGTTAGACAATCAGCCCCAGCATTTT
>18|medium-sized|TRBJ2-2|TRBV6-5|TRBD1
CASRPVDRVRRLTGELFF
TGTGCCAGCAGACCAGTAGACAGGGTTCGAAGATTGACCGGGGAGCTGTTTTTT
>15|medium-sized|TRBJ2-3|TRBV4-3|NA
CASSQIRGPTDTQYF
TGCGCCAGCAGCCAAATCCGGGGCCCCACAGATACGCAGTATTTT
>15|medium-sized|TRBJ1-3|TRBV12-3/TRBV12-4|NA
CASSERGRSGNTIYF
TGTGCCAGCAGTGAGCGGGGCCGCTCTGGAAACACCATATATTTT
>13|many|TRBJ1-5|TRBV19|NA
CASEETRNQPQHF
TGTGCCAGTGAAGAGACACGCAATCAGCCCCAGCATTTT
>16|many|TRBJ2-5|TRBV7-2|TRBD2
CASSLASSGRAETQYF
TGTGCCAGCAGCTTAGCGTCTAGCGGGAGGGCTGAGACCCAGTACTTC
>14|medium-sized|TRBJ1-1|TRBV6-5|NA
CASSPGSSRTEAFF
TGTGCCAGCAGTCCCGGCAGTTCTAGGACTGAAGCTTTCTTT
>14|many|TRBJ1-5|TRBV29-1|TRBD1
CSVALSGGMQPQHF
TGCAGCGTTGCTCTTTCAGGGGGCATGCAGCCCCAGCATTTT
>15|medium-sized|TRBJ1-2|TRBV27|TRBD1
CASSLDSTGGSGYTF
TGTGCCAGCAGTTTAGATTCCACAGGGGGCTCTGGCTACACCTTC
>11|medium-sized|TRBJ1-2|TRBV20-1|NA
CSARVRPGYTF
TGCAGTGCTAGAGTCAGACCCGGCTACACCTTC
>16|medium-sized|TRBJ2-6|TRBV4-3|NA
CASSLNRGGGANVLTF
TGCGCCAGCAGCCTCAACCGGGGCGGAGGGGCCAACGTCCTGACTTTC
>13|many|TRBJ2-2|TRBV20-1|NA
CSASIPNTGELFF
TGCAGTGCTAGTATACCAAACACCGGGGAGCTGTTTTTT
>14|medium-sized|TRBJ1-1|TRBV27|TRBD1
CASSLKGARTEAFF
TGTGCCAGCAGTTTAAAGGGGGCGAGGACTGAAGCTTTCTTT
>16|many|TRBJ2-1|TRBV28|TRBD1
CASSSPGQPTYNGRFF
TGTGCCAGCAGTTCGCCGGGACAGCCCACCTACAATGGCAGGTTCTTC